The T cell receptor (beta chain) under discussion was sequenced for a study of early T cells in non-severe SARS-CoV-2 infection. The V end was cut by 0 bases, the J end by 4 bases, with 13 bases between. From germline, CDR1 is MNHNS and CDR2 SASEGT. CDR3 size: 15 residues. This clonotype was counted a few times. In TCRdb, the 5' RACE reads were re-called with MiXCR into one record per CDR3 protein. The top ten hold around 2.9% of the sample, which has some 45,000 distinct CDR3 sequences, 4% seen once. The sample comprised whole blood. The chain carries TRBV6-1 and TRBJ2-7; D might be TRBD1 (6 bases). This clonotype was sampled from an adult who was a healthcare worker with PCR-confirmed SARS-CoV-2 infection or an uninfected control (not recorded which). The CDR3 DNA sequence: TGTGCCAGCAGTGAAGCCTGGACAGCCATATACGAGCAGTACTTC. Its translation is CASSEAWTAIYEQYF.